This TCR beta chain was sequenced in a study of graft-versus-host responses after intestinal transplantation. Background on the study: Induction with anti-thymocyte globulin, then tacrolimus and steroids for about 3 years, was given to all recipients.

Worth noting for this clone: Its antigen is unidentified.

Data came from immunoSEQ multiplex PCR; TCRdb stores just in-frame clones and leaves some out. The repertoire holds 90,000 to 150,000 clones, 85% to 95% seen once, with approximately 0.11% in the top ten. The V gene lost 7 bases and the J gene lost 4 bases, with 11 bases spanning the gap. This CDR3 region has 12 residues. The germline CDR1 and CDR2 sequences are SQVTM and ANQGSEA. Study-wide results and caveats: GvH clones detected in recipient marrow included some appearing first in ileum or blood. Allografts of one patient group, those with graft-donor T cell macrochimerism, had high graft-versus-host to host-versus-graft clonal ratios. There was an association between peak levels of circulating GvH clones and early post-transplant HvG declines.

The sequences come from unstimulated CD4+ T cells sorted from spleen or lymph node cells, collected before intestinal transplant. V and J are TRBV29-1 and TRBJ2-1, with D uncertain. This receptor was identified in a human donor who received an intestinal transplant. CDR3 sequence: CSAKDRYNEQFF. The CDR3 DNA reads TGCAGCGCAAAGGACCGTTACAATGAGCAGTTCTTC.